The 23 T cell receptor beta chains in this list originate from one sample, sequenced in a study of human T cells and chemical hapten exposure. TCRdb analysed the RACE reads with MiXCR anew, one entry per CDR3 protein. Among 300,000 to 450,000 distinct CDR3 sequences listed, more than 4.5% were seen once. Time point in this sample: pre-sensitization, week 0. Treatment noted: therapeutic diphenylcyclopropenone sensitization with weekly scalp DPC. The sample was whole blood, taken in connection with sensitization to the hapten diphenylcyclopropenone (DPC). All receptors derive from a woman aged 50 to 65 with alopecia areata. Some clones in this sample may be carry-over from other donors' samples.

The V call is TRBV28, the J call TRBJ2-7; D remains unclear. In germline, CDR1 is MDHEN, CDR2 SYDVKM. V lost 2 bases and J lost 4, with 12 bases in between. The CDR3 sequence is 14 residues long. The CDR3, as DNA: TGTGCCAGCAGTTTACGCGAAAAGGGTTACGAGCAGTACTTC. Encoded protein: CASSLREKGYEQYF.

The V gene is TRBV25-1, the J gene TRBJ1-1; 8 nucleotides line up with TRBD1. This CDR3 is 14 amino acids long. The V segment lost 6 bases and the J segment 5 bases; nucleotides outside the gene matches: 8. Germline loops: CDR1 MGHDK, CDR2 SYGVNS. CDR3 sequence reads: CASSRTGLRTEAFF. In nucleotides, the CDR3 is TGTGCCAGCAGCCGGACAGGGTTGAGGACTGAAGCTTTCTTT.

This chain links TRBV29-1 with TRBJ1-4; D gene ambiguous. The CDR3 covers 13 residues. Per germline, CDR1 SQVTM and CDR2 ANQGSEA. V lost 7 bases and J lost 8, with 17 bases in between. CDR3 sequence reads: CSGRLGQLEKLFF. The CDR3 DNA sequence: TGCAGCGGCAGACTAGGGCAGTTGGAAAAACTGTTTTTT. The full variable domain, rest sourced from reference TRBV29-1 and TRBJ1-4, is SAVISQKPSRDICQRGTSLTIQCQVDSQVTMMFWYRQQPGQSLTLIATANQGSEATYESGFVIDKFPISRPNLTFSTLTVSNMSPEDSSIYLCSGRLGQLEKLFFGSGTQLSVL.

The chain combines TRBV19 with TRBJ2-3; the D gene is possibly TRBD2 (6 bases). Trimming shortened V by 5 bases and J by 5 bases, and 11 bases separated the two germline ends. Per the germline V gene, CDR1 is LNHDA and CDR2 is SQIVND (reference sequence). The CDR3 runs 13 residues. The CDR3 region has the DNA TGTGCCAGTAGTTGGAGGGGTGGAGATACGCAGTATTTT. Translated, it gives CASSWRGGDTQYF.

The chain is built from TRBV3-1 and TRBJ2-2; D not resolved. The CDR3 sequence is 14 residues long. With 3 bases removed from V and 4 bases from J, the gap between germline ends came to 9 bases. Germline CDR1 is LGHDT and CDR2 is YNNKEL (reference sequence). CDR3 nucleotides: TGTGCCAGCAGCCAGGGATTGAGCACCGGGGAGCTGTTTTTT. Translating gives CASSQGLSTGELFF.

On this clonotype itself: The junction departs from germline at one end; a sequencing error may be responsible. V is TRBV15 and J is TRBJ1-1; no definite D call. Looked up from germline, CDR1 is LNHNV and CDR2 is YYDKDF (reference sequence). This CDR3 has 15 amino acids. The chain's CDR3 is CTTSSAGPRFDEAFF. The CDR3 DNA sequence: TGTACCACCAGCAGCGCCGGGCCCCGATTCGATGAAGCTTTCTTT.

This clonotype came up a few times. The chain has TRBV9 and TRBJ1-3; a possible D gene is TRBD1 (6 bases). The germline V and J ends were trimmed by 4 bases and 3 bases, with 17 bases remaining between them. This CDR3 is built from 16 residues. Germline V gene lookup returns CDR1 SGDLS and CDR2 YYNGEE. The CDR3 spells CASSFSRQDRGNTIYF. CDR3 nucleotide sequence: TGTGCCAGCAGCTTCAGTCGACAGGATCGTGGAAACACCATATATTTT.

This clonotype was detected once. This sequence joins TRBV12-3 or TRBV12-4 and TRBJ2-2; D gene uncertain. The CDR3 consists of 12 residues. V lost 8 bases to trimming and J lost 6 bases, with 10 bases between them. This chain's CDR3 is CASGNAAGELFF. DNA for the CDR3: TGTGCCAGCGGTAATGCGGCCGGGGAGCTGTTTTTT.

This clonotype was detected only a few times. The chain links TRBV27 to TRBJ2-7; D gene uncertain. The CDR3 has 14 amino acids. The germline CDR1 and CDR2 sequences are MNHEY and SMNVEV (reference sequence). With 0 bases removed from V and 2 bases from J, the gap between germline ends came to 8 bases. The CDR3 DNA sequence: TGTGCCAGCAGTTTATCAATTGTAGCCTACGAGCAGTACTTC. Translating it yields CASSLSIVAYEQYF.

The chain carries TRBV6-5 and TRBJ2-7; D is unclear. Per germline, CDR1 MNHEY and CDR2 SVGAGI. V dropped 0 bases and J dropped 2 bases, with 11 bases sitting between them. The CDR3 runs 15 residues. The chain's CDR3 is CASSYSCYPAYEQYF. The CDR3 DNA is TGTGCCAGCAGTTACTCTTGCTACCCCGCCTACGAGCAGTACTTC.

This clonotype was seen repeatedly, ten times or more. The rearrangement joins TRBV12-3 or TRBV12-4 to TRBJ2-1; D possibly matches TRBD1 or TRBD2 (5 bases each). The CDR3 covers 15 residues. The ends were cut back, 6 bases at V and 8 bases at J, with 20 bases in the middle. CDR3 DNA sequence: TGTGCCAGCAGGCCCCGGGGCAGGGTTCCGGATGAGCAGTTCTTC. Its protein product is CASRPRGRVPDEQFF.

This clonotype has ten or more counts. The CDR3 protein is CASRRETEAFF. DNA of the CDR3: TGCGCCAGCAGAAGGGAGACTGAAGCTTTCTTT. The chain recombines TRBV5-1 with TRBJ1-1; no clear D gene. Germline loops: CDR1 SGHRS, CDR2 YFSETQ. This CDR3 is built from 11 residues. V lost 5 bases and J 5 bases, leaving 7 bases between the germline ends.

The chain links TRBV6-2 or TRBV6-3 to TRBJ1-6; no clear D gene. Germline V gene data show CDR1 as MNHEY and CDR2 as SVGEGT. The CDR3 contains 12 residues. V was trimmed by 5 bases and J by 8 bases, leaving 7 bases between them. The CDR3, as DNA: TGTGCCAGCAGTCTTCGATATTCACCCCTCCACTTT. Translating gives CASSLRYSPLHF.

The chain carries TRBV20-1 and TRBJ1-1; D gene uncertain. The CDR3 runs to 11 residues. Between the trimmed V and J ends, which lost 6 bases and 5 bases, there was a span of 10 bases. Germline V gives CDR1 DFQATT, CDR2 SNEGSKA (reference sequence). Written as DNA, the CDR3 is TGCAGTGCAGCGAGTGGGACTGAAGCTTTCTTT. It translates to CSAASGTEAFF.

This clonotype was recorded at least ten times. This chain joins TRBV6-1 and TRBJ1-2; maybe TRBD1 (6 bases). Looked up from germline, CDR1 is MNHNS and CDR2 is SASEGT. V gave up 0 bases and J gave up 6 bases, with 11 bases separating them. The CDR3 extends over 14 amino acids. The CDR3 nucleotides are TGTGCCAGCAGTGAAGCGGGGGGCAGGGATGGCTACACCTTC. Residues: CASSEAGGRDGYTF.

The rearrangement uses TRBV2 and TRBJ1-1; possibly TRBD1 for D (6 bases). The CDR3 spans 14 residues. The germline V gene encodes CDR1 SNHLY and CDR2 FYNNEI. Trimming took 6 bases from V and 4 from J, leaving 15 bases between them. CDR3 in DNA: TGTGCCAGCAGCAAAGGGGGGAGGGTCACTGAAGCTTTCTTT. Amino acid sequence: CASSKGGRVTEAFF.

Ten or more counts support this clonotype. This chain uses TRBV6-5 with TRBJ2-1; TRBD2 matches 10 bases. The CDR3 runs to 19 residues. Trimming took 2 bases from V and 0 from J; bases not matched to a gene: 10. CDR1 and CDR2 from the germline V gene are MNHEY and SVGAGI. CDR3 in DNA: TGTGCCAGCAGTTACCAAAGCGGGGGGGCCATCAGCTCCTACAATGAGCAGTTCTTC. It is translated as CASSYQSGGAISSYNEQFF.

The table lists this clonotype with a few counts. This chain links TRBV20-1 with TRBJ2-7; TRBD1 aligns across 7 bases. This CDR3 has 21 residues. Germline V CDR1 and CDR2: DFQATT, SNEGSKA (reference sequence). Losses at the gene ends were 6 bases for V and 1 base for J; bases not matched to a gene: 30. CDR3 bases: TGCAGTGCCCAAGTCCCCGTGAGACAGGGCCCTTCGATGGGGTATTCCTACGAGCAGTACTTC. This codes for CSAQVPVRQGPSMGYSYEQYF.

A few counts support this clonotype. The chain recombines TRBV20-1 with TRBJ1-1; 8 positions match TRBD1. Unmatched junction bases numbered 7, after V lost 7 bases and J lost 6 bases. Germline-derived CDR1 and CDR2 are DFQATT and SNEGSKA (reference sequence). This CDR3 is built from 12 residues. The CDR3 is CSVDTGGPEAFF. The CDR3, as DNA: TGCAGTGTCGACACAGGGGGGCCTGAAGCTTTCTTT.

In this sample, this clonotype turned up a few times. The chain joins TRBV10-3 to TRBJ2-2; D call uncertain. V was pared by 2 bases and J by 6 bases, with 7 bases between. Germline lookup yields CDR1 ENHRY and CDR2 SYGVKD. This CDR3 spans 13 amino acids. The CDR3, as DNA: TGTGCCATCAGTGAGGTCAGCGCCGGGGAGCTGTTTTTT. This gives the protein CAISEVSAGELFF.

This clonotype has at least ten counts. The chain uses TRBV2 and TRBJ2-1, with a weak D call TRBD2 (6 bases). The CDR3 has 17 amino acids. V was cut by 2 bases and J by 0 bases, with 14 bases left in between. Per the germline V gene, CDR1 is SNHLY and CDR2 is FYNNEI. The CDR3 spells CASSERASASSYNEQFF. The CDR3 nucleotides are TGTGCCAGCAGTGAAAGGGCTAGCGCAAGCTCCTACAATGAGCAGTTCTTC.

This clonotype was recorded at least ten times. The chain links TRBV12-3 or TRBV12-4 to TRBJ2-5; no clear D gene. This CDR3 contains 14 residues. Trimming cost V 3 bases and J 5 bases, with 13 bases left between them. DNA for the CDR3: TGTGCCAGCAGTTTGCATGGGCAACGGGAGACCCAGTACTTC. It codes for CASSLHGQRETQYF.

This clonotype appeared many times. The V call is TRBV9, the J call TRBJ2-3; 7 bases are a match to TRBD2. The CDR3 extends over 17 amino acids. Unmatched junction bases numbered 12, after V lost 1 base and J lost 4 bases. Germline assignment: CDR1 SGDLS and CDR2 YYNGEE. The CDR3 spells CASSVRGGLPDPDTQYF. The CDR3 DNA sequence: TGTGCCAGCAGCGTACGCGGGGGTCTTCCCGACCCAGATACGCAGTATTTT.